This TCR beta chain is from a study of blood T cell repertoires in COVID-19. Study-wide background: The United States, Italy and Spain supplied acute and convalescent COVID-19 samples. PBMCs, B-cell-depleted T cells, or T cells provided the cDNA or gDNA that made up the material.

In the authors' workflow: Researchers report that nucleated cell counts were estimated from reference gene primer amplification. Clones were read by immunoSEQ multiplex PCR, and TCRdb kept only the in-frame ones, dropping some. V, J and clone size derive from that table, while D and trimming were established from the DNA sequence. The data hold fewer than 300,000 clones, with 82% observed a single time. Trimming took 3 bases from V and 2 from J; bases not matched to a gene: 9. CDR3 length: 17 residues. The germline CDR1 and CDR2 sequences are LNHDA and SQIVND (reference sequence). The sequencing sample was made of peripheral blood. The TCR sequence derives from a woman aged 18-30 years with acute or convalescent COVID-19. J is TRBJ1-5 and V is TRBV19; 8 bases line up with TRBD1. The CDR3 loop reads CASSISAGGEGNQPQHF. Written as DNA, the CDR3 is TGTGCCAGTAGTATCTCTGCAGGGGGCGAGGGCAATCAGCCCCAGCATTTT.